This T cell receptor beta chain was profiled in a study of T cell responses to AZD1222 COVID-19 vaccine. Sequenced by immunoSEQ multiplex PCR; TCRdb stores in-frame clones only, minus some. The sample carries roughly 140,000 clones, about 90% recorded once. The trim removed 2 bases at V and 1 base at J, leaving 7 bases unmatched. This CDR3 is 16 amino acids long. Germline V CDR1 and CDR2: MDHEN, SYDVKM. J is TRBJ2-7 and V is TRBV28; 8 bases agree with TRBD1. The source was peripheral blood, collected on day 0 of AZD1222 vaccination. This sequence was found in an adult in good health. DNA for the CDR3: TGTGCCAGCAGTTTAACGGACAGGGTTAAATCCTACGAGCAGTACTTC. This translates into CASSLTDRVKSYEQYF. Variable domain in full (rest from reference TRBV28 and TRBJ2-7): DVKVTQSSRYLVKRTGEKVFLECVQDMDHENMFWYRQDPGLGLRLIYFSYDVKMKEKGDIPEGYSVSREKKERFSLILESASTNQTSMYLCASSLTDRVKSYEQYFGPGTRLTVT.